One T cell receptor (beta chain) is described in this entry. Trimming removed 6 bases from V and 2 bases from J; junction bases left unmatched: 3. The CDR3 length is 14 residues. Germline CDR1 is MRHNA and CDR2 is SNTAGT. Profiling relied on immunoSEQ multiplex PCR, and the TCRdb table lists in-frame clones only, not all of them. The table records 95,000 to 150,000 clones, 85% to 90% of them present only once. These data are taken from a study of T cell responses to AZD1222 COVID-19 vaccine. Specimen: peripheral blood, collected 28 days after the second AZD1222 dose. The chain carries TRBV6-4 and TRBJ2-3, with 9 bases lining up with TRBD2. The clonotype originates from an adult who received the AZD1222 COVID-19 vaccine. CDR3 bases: TGTGCCAGCAGAGCGGGGGGCCACACAGATACGCAGTATTTT. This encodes CASRAGGHTDTQYF.